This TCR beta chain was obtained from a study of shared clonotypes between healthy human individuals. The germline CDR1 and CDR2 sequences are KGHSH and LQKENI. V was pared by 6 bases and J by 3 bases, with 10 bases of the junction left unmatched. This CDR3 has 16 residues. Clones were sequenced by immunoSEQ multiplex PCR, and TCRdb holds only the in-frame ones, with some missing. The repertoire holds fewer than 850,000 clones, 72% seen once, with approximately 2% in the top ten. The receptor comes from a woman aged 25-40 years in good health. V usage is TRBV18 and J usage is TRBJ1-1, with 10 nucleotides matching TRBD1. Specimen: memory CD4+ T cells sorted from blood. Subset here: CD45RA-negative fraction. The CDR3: CASSPGQGPRDTEAFF. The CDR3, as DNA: TGTGCCAGCTCGCCGGGACAGGGGCCAAGGGACACTGAAGCTTTCTTT.